These 24 T cell receptor beta chains were sequenced from one sample in a study of cytomegalovirus exposure and HLA in healthy donors. Primers included in the PCR were 60 Vbeta and 13 Jbeta primers. Only in-frame clones appear in the TCRdb table, and some are missing; sequencing was by immunoSEQ multiplex PCR. Among more than 95,000 clones listed, 70% to 85% were seen once. The sample consisted of PBMCs. These receptor sequences come from a woman in her fifties or sixties in good health and CMV-seronegative.

This chain links TRBV5-6 with TRBJ1-3, with a tentative D call TRBD1 (5 bases). The CDR3 covers 16 residues. The V end lost 0 bases, the J end lost 4 bases, and 14 bases lay between the germline ends. Per the germline V gene, CDR1 is SGHDT and CDR2 is YYEEEE. The CDR3 spells CASSLVVTGGGNTIYF. CDR3 DNA: TGTGCCAGCAGCTTGGTAGTCACAGGTGGAGGAAACACCATATATTTT.

V gene TRBV7-9 combines with J gene TRBJ2-7; 8 nucleotides match TRBD2. The CDR3 spans 16 residues. Germline CDR1 reads SEHNR; CDR2 reads FQNEAQ (reference sequence). With V trimmed by 2 bases and J by 2 bases, 8 bases remained unmatched. The CDR3 nucleotides read TGTGCCAGCAGCTTATACGGCGGGAGGTACGCCTACGAGCAGTACTTC. Translated: CASSLYGGRYAYEQYF.

V usage is TRBV7-2 and J usage is TRBJ2-7; 10 bases align to TRBD2. The CDR3 spans 16 residues. CDR1 is SGHTA, CDR2 FQGNSA, per germline. J was trimmed by 2 bases and V by 5 bases; bases with no gene match: 9. CDR3 amino acids: CASSPQAGGPTYEQYF. The DNA for the CDR3 is TGTGCCAGCAGCCCCCAAGCGGGAGGGCCCACCTACGAGCAGTACTTC.

This clone appeared once. The chain carries TRBV6-5 and TRBJ2-5, with 7 nucleotides matching TRBD2. The CDR3 consists of 15 residues. Trimming removed 7 bases from V and 5 bases from J; junction bases left unmatched: 13. Germline-derived CDR1 and CDR2 are MNHEY and SVGAGI. CDR3 loop: CASTGSGGSKETQYF. The CDR3 coding sequence is TGTGCCAGCACCGGGTCGGGCGGGAGCAAGGAGACCCAGTACTTC.

The rearrangement uses TRBV5-1 and TRBJ2-7; weak D call: TRBD2 (6 bases). Germline V gene data show CDR1 as SGHRS and CDR2 as YFSETQ. The CDR3 spans 17 residues. Trimming stripped 2 bases from V and 0 bases from J, with 18 bases between. The CDR3 loop reads CASSFVRLVQYSYEQYF. CDR3 coding DNA: TGCGCCAGCAGCTTTGTTAGACTAGTCCAATACTCCTACGAGCAGTACTTC. Drawing the rest from reference TRBV5-1 and TRBJ2-7, the complete variable domain is KAGVTQTPRYLIKTRGQQVTLSCSPISGHRSVSWYQQTPGQGLQFLFEYFSETQRNKGNFPGRFSGRQFSNSRSEMNVSTLELGDSALYLCASSFVRLVQYSYEQYFGPGTRLTVT.

V is TRBV5-5 and J is TRBJ2-5; TRBD2 matches at 10 bases. J lost 4 bases, V lost 1 base, and 4 bases had no gene match. CDR1 and CDR2 (germline): SGHKS, YYEKEE (reference sequence). The CDR3 totals 15 residues. CDR3 loop: CASSLLAGVRETQYF. DNA of the CDR3: TGTGCCAGCAGCTTGCTAGCGGGAGTTCGAGAGACCCAGTACTTC.

CDR3 sequence reads: CASSQDLGGNYNEQFF. The CDR3 coding sequence is TGTGCCAGCAGCCAAGATCTAGGCGGGAACTACAATGAGCAGTTCTTC. The chain couples TRBV4-2 to TRBJ2-1, with a weak D call TRBD2 (6 bases). V was clipped by 0 bases and J by 3 bases, with 12 bases between them. Germline V gives CDR1 LGHNA, CDR2 YNFKEQ. The CDR3 is 16 residues long.

V gene TRBV7-6 combines with J gene TRBJ1-1; D might be TRBD1 (5 bases). V was clipped by 1 base and J by 8 bases, with 11 bases between them. The CDR3 spans 13 residues. CDR1 and CDR2 from the germline V gene are SGHVS and FNYEAQ. Here the CDR3 DNA reads TGTGCCAGCAGCTTAGGCAGGGCCGGGGAAGCTTTCTTT. It yields the protein CASSLGRAGEAFF.

This clone was recorded once. The chain links TRBV28 to TRBJ2-1, with D possibly TRBD2 on 6 matching bases. This CDR3 contains 13 residues. Per germline, CDR1 MDHEN and CDR2 SYDVKM. V lost 5 bases and J lost 15, with 20 bases in between. The CDR3 bases are TGTGCCAGCAGTCCCCCTAGCGTCGCGGTGGGGTTCTTC. This translates into CASSPPSVAVGFF. The variable domain in full, with the rest retrieved from reference TRBV28 and TRBJ2-1, is DVKVTQSSRYLVKRTGEKVFLECVQDMDHENMFWYRQDPGLGLRLIYFSYDVKMKEKGDIPEGYSVSREKKERFSLILESASTNQTSMYLCASSPPSVAVGFFGPGTRLTVL.

The table lists this clone with a few counts. A read error may produce the germline difference seen at one junction end. CDR3 DNA: TGTGCCAGCAGCCTAGGACTAGCGGAGCCCGGCCTCTTC. Translation: CASSLGLAEPGLF. The J gene is TRBJ2-1, the V gene TRBV4-2; 10 nucleotides align to TRBD2. The germline CDR1 and CDR2 sequences are LGHNA and YNFKEQ. The CDR3 contains 13 residues.

The genes are TRBV30 and TRBJ1-2, with 7 bases matching TRBD1. V was pared by 4 bases and J by 4 bases, with 6 bases of the junction left unmatched. The CDR3 sequence is 13 residues long. Germline values: CDR1 GTSNPN, CDR2 SVGIG (reference sequence). The CDR3 bases are TGTGCCTGGACAGCCCACAGGGGCTATGGCTACACCTTC. Protein product: CAWTAHRGYGYTF. Looking up the rest from reference TRBV30 and TRBJ1-2 gives the full variable domain: SQTIHQWPATLVQPVGSPLSLECTVEGTSNPNLYWYRQAAGRGLQLLFYSVGIGQISSEVPQNLSASRPQDRQFILSSKKLLLSDSGFYLCAWTAHRGYGYTFGSGTRLTVV.

The chain links TRBV7-2 to TRBJ1-6, with 10 bases fitting TRBD1. CDR1 and CDR2 (germline): SGHTA, FQGNSA. Trimming took 5 bases from V and 9 from J; bases not matched to a gene: 7. The CDR3 sequence is 15 residues long. CDR3 in DNA: TGTGCCAGCAGCGCACCGGGACAGGGGTTTTCACCCCTCCACTTT. It codes for CASSAPGQGFSPLHF.

The gene calls are TRBV4-1 and TRBJ1-1; 7 bases map to TRBD1. J lost 5 bases, V lost 4 bases, and 10 bases had no gene match. The CDR3 runs 15 residues. The germline gives CDR1 MGHRA, CDR2 YSYEKL. The CDR3 DNA reads TGCGCCAGCAGCCCACGACAGGGATCTGAGACTGAAGCTTTCTTT. Translated: CASSPRQGSETEAFF.

This chain uses TRBV9 with TRBJ2-2, with 7 positions matching TRBD1. Germline values: CDR1 SGDLS, CDR2 YYNGEE. Germline trimming cut 4 bases from V and 6 bases from J; bases unmatched to any gene: 9. This CDR3 spans 15 amino acids. CDR3 bases: TGTGCCAGCAGCACCTCGGACAGGTTGGCCGGGGAGCTGTTTTTT. It translates to CASSTSDRLAGELFF.

The rearrangement joins TRBV5-1 to TRBJ2-5; D is perhaps TRBD1 (6 bases). The CDR3 length is 14 residues. Trimming removed 0 bases at V and 4 bases at J, with 10 bases between. The germline gives CDR1 SGHRS, CDR2 YFSETQ. The CDR3 region is CASSLVGQRETQYF. CDR3 in DNA: TGCGCCAGCAGCTTGGTAGGACAGAGAGAGACCCAGTACTTC. Variable domain in full (rest from reference TRBV5-1 and TRBJ2-5): KAGVTQTPRYLIKTRGQQVTLSCSPISGHRSVSWYQQTPGQGLQFLFEYFSETQRNKGNFPGRFSGRQFSNSRSEMNVSTLELGDSALYLCASSLVGQRETQYFGPGTRLLVL.

This sequence joins TRBV7-9 and TRBJ2-2; D may be TRBD1 (5 bases). The germline CDR1 and CDR2 sequences are SEHNR and FQNEAQ (reference sequence). This CDR3 is 15 amino acids long. The ends were cut back, 2 bases at V and 2 bases at J, with 9 bases in the middle. The CDR3 nucleotides are TGTGCCAGCAGCTTAAGTCAGGGAAACACCGGGGAGCTGTTTTTT. This sequence encodes CASSLSQGNTGELFF.

The gene calls are TRBV6-5 and TRBJ1-5; D might be TRBD1 (5 bases). The V and J ends lost 4 bases and 6 bases respectively, with 13 bases between them. CDR3 length: 14 amino acids. Germline CDR1 reads MNHEY; CDR2 reads SVGAGI. The DNA for the CDR3 is TGTGCCAGCAGTTGGTTAGGGCAGGGTCAGCCCCAGCATTTT. Its translation: CASSWLGQGQPQHF.

The gene calls are TRBV14 and TRBJ2-7; 10 nucleotides match TRBD2. The CDR3 has 16 residues. Germline CDR1 is SGHDN and CDR2 is FVKESK. J gave up 3 bases and V 0 bases, and 5 bases lay outside the gene matches. The CDR3 DNA is TGTGCCAGCAGCCAAGATTCGCTAGCGGGAGTCTACGAGCAGTACTTC. This encodes CASSQDSLAGVYEQYF. The full variable domain, with the rest looked up from reference TRBV14 and TRBJ2-7, is EAGVTQFPSHSVIEKGQTVTLRCDPISGHDNLYWYRRVMGKEIKFLLHFVKESKQDESGMPNNRFLAERTGGTYSTLKVQPAELEDSGVYFCASSQDSLAGVYEQYFGPGTRLTVT.

V gene TRBV18 combines with J gene TRBJ1-1, with 7 bases that match TRBD1. Trimming cost V 8 bases and J 2 bases; bases outside gene matches: 5. The V gene's germline CDR1 is KGHSH and CDR2 LQKENI. The CDR3 runs 13 residues. In nucleotides, the CDR3 is TGTGCCAGCGCCCGACAGGGTAACACTGAAGCTTTCTTT. The encoded protein is CASARQGNTEAFF.

The chain links TRBV2 to TRBJ1-5; D is perhaps TRBD1 (6 bases). Germline CDR1 and CDR2: SNHLY and FYNNEI. The V end was cut by 6 bases, the J end by 4 bases, with 10 bases between. This CDR3 comprises 13 residues. DNA for the CDR3: TGTGCCAGCAGGACAGGTGGAAATCAGCCCCAGCATTTT. Translation gives CASRTGGNQPQHF.

This clone was seen only a few times. The rearrangement links TRBV5-6 to TRBJ1-2; D uncertain. CDR3 length equals 13 residues. Deletions cut 0 bases from V and 8 bases from J, with 11 bases between. Per the germline V gene, CDR1 is SGHDT and CDR2 is YYEEEE. CDR3 nucleotide sequence: TGTGCCAGCAGCTTGGGTCGGTGGTCAGGCTACACCTTC. It codes for CASSLGRWSGYTF.

As regards this clone: At the DNA level, this CDR3 is encoded by other sequences in the same sample as well. CDR3 in DNA: TGTGCCAGCAACCCCCTCAGCGGCAATCAGCCCCAGCATTTT. It codes for CASNPLSGNQPQHF. The chain has TRBV27 and TRBJ1-5; D gene ambiguous. CDR3 length equals 14 residues. Trimming left V 7 bases short and J 2 bases short, with 12 bases between. Germline values: CDR1 MNHEY, CDR2 SMNVEV (reference sequence).

In regard to this clone: The junction shows a germline mismatch at one end, possibly a read error. CDR3 region: CSSSLVSGTSVTDTQYF. The DNA of the CDR3 is TGTTCCAGCAGCTTAGTTTCCGGGACTAGCGTCACAGATACGCAGTATTTT. The chain couples TRBV7-9 to TRBJ2-3; TRBD2 agrees at 10 bases. The CDR3 totals 17 residues. The germline V gene encodes CDR1 SEHNR and CDR2 FQNEAQ (reference sequence). The entire variable domain, with the rest obtained from reference TRBV7-9 and TRBJ2-3, is as follows: DTGVSQNPRHKITKRGQNVTFRCDPISEHNRLYWYRQTLGQGPEFLTYFQNEAQLEKSRLLSDRFSAERPKGSFSTLEIQRTEQGDSAMYLCSSSLVSGTSVTDTQYFGPGTRLTVL.

This chain links TRBV28 with TRBJ2-7, with 9 nucleotides matching TRBD2. This CDR3 is 16 amino acids long. V was pared by 2 bases and J by 3 bases, with 8 bases of the junction left unmatched. From germline, CDR1 is MDHEN and CDR2 SYDVKM. CDR3 nucleotides: TGTGCCAGCAGTTTAATTGTCCTAGCGGGAAACTACGAGCAGTACTTC. Translation gives CASSLIVLAGNYEQYF.